The 24 T cell receptor beta chains below come from one sample, sequenced in a study of T-cell reconstitution after alpha-beta-depleted transplantation in children. The TCRbeta library incorporated unique molecular identifiers. TCRdb re-called the PCR reads with MiXCR, one entry per CDR3 protein. Here the sample spans about 200,000 distinct CDR3 sequences, approximately 6.9% being singletons. The specimen was PBMCs, collected before TCRalphabeta/CD19-depleted stem cell transplant. The source of these receptors is a boy aged 2 to 10 with acute lymphoblastic leukemia, due to receive a stem cell transplant.

The table lists this clonotype with many counts. The CDR3 loop reads CASSVVAGNANGEQFF. The CDR3 nucleotides are TGTGCCAGCAGCGTAGTGGCAGGGAATGCAAACGGTGAGCAGTTCTTC. The gene calls are TRBV9 and TRBJ2-1, with D tentatively TRBD1 (5 bases). V gave up 0 bases and J gave up 9 bases, with 19 bases separating them. Germline CDR1 and CDR2: SGDLS and YYNGEE. CDR3 size: 16 residues.

This clonotype has at least ten counts. V is TRBV20-1 and J is TRBJ2-1; D is perhaps TRBD1 or TRBD2 (6 bases each). V was cut by 5 bases and J by 2 bases, with 13 bases left in between. Germline assignment: CDR1 DFQATT and CDR2 SNEGSKA (reference sequence). The CDR3 extends over 14 amino acids. CDR3 in amino acids: CSASGGRTYNEQFF. CDR3 coding DNA: TGCAGTGCTTCCGGGGGCCGCACCTACAATGAGCAGTTCTTC.

This clonotype was picked up many times. J is TRBJ2-5 and V is TRBV20-1; a weak D match, TRBD1 (6 bases). Germline-derived CDR1 and CDR2 are DFQATT and SNEGSKA (reference sequence). V dropped 2 bases and J dropped 5 bases, with 12 bases sitting between them. The CDR3 length is 13 residues. The CDR3 DNA reads as TGCAGTGCTAGACGAGCAGGGGAGGAGACCCAGTACTTC. This codes for CSARRAGEETQYF.

The table lists this clonotype with many counts. V usage is TRBV27 and J usage is TRBJ2-1; D call uncertain. CDR3 length equals 14 residues. V lost 7 bases to trimming and J lost 6 bases, with 16 bases between them. From germline, CDR1 is MNHEY and CDR2 SMNVEV (reference sequence). The CDR3 bases are TGTGCCAGCACCCATAATCCGGGTATCAATGAGCAGTTCTTC. It encodes CASTHNPGINEQFF.

At least ten counts were recorded for this clonotype. The chain carries TRBV20-1 and TRBJ2-1; 7 positions agree with TRBD2. The germline V gene encodes CDR1 DFQATT and CDR2 SNEGSKA (reference sequence). V shed 0 bases, J shed 3 bases, and the junction held 8 bases outside the gene matches. CDR3 size: 16 residues. The CDR3: CSARDQTGGLYNEQFF. In DNA, the CDR3 is TGCAGTGCTAGAGACCAGACGGGAGGACTCTACAATGAGCAGTTCTTC.

This clonotype was found many times. DNA of the CDR3: TGCAGCGTTGGGAGGACAGATCAGCCCCAGCATTTT. Its protein product is CSVGRTDQPQHF. V gene TRBV29-1 combines with J gene TRBJ1-5, with D maybe TRBD1 (6 bases). Deletions cut 4 bases from V and 5 bases from J, with 9 bases between. The CDR3 covers 12 residues. From germline, CDR1 is SQVTM and CDR2 ANQGSEA. The full variable domain, completed using reference TRBV29-1 and TRBJ1-5, is SAVISQKPSRDICQRGTSLTIQCQVDSQVTMMFWYRQQPGQSLTLIATANQGSEATYESGFVIDKFPISRPNLTFSTLTVSNMSPEDSSIYLCSVGRTDQPQHFGDGTRLSIL.

This clonotype was seen repeatedly, ten times or more. J is TRBJ1-1 and V is TRBV29-1; D is ambiguous. The germline V gene encodes CDR1 SQVTM and CDR2 ANQGSEA. Trimming removed 6 bases from V and 4 bases from J, with 15 bases in between. This CDR3 is 13 amino acids long. CDR3 nucleotides: TGCAGCGTAGACTGGGGAATGGGCACTGAAGCTTTCTTT. Translating it yields CSVDWGMGTEAFF.

This clonotype was counted only a few times. The V and J genes are TRBV20-1 and TRBJ2-7; the match to TRBD1 covers 7 bases. Per germline, CDR1 DFQATT and CDR2 SNEGSKA (reference sequence). The CDR3 is made up of 13 amino acids. The ends lost 6 bases at V and 4 bases at J; junction bases unmatched: 9. In DNA, the CDR3 is TGCAGTGCCCCCGGGACAGCCGTTTACGAGCAGTACTTC. Amino acid sequence: CSAPGTAVYEQYF.

This clonotype was observed at least ten times. V gene TRBV9 combines with J gene TRBJ2-1; D is undetermined. The length of the CDR3 is 13 residues. V lost 1 base, J lost 5 bases, and 7 bases lay in between. Germline V gene lookup returns CDR1 SGDLS and CDR2 YYNGEE. CDR3 protein: CASSVRPDNEQFF. The CDR3 nucleotides are TGTGCCAGCAGCGTAAGACCGGACAATGAGCAGTTCTTC.

The table lists this clonotype with a few counts. This chain connects TRBV20-1 to TRBJ1-5; tentatively, D is TRBD1 (5 bases). Germline assignment: CDR1 DFQATT and CDR2 SNEGSKA (reference sequence). Trimming took 3 bases from V and 4 from J, leaving 13 bases between them. The CDR3 contains 14 residues. CDR3: CSARWMGGNQPQHF. DNA for the CDR3: TGCAGTGCTAGGTGGATGGGGGGGAATCAGCCCCAGCATTTT.

The chain carries TRBV20-1 and TRBJ2-5; D perhaps matches TRBD1 (6 bases). With 7 bases removed from V and 5 bases from J, the gap between germline ends came to 11 bases. This CDR3 region has 11 residues. Germline V gives CDR1 DFQATT, CDR2 SNEGSKA (reference sequence). The CDR3 protein is CSVGAWETQYF. The CDR3 DNA reads TGCAGTGTGGGGGCTTGGGAGACCCAGTACTTC.

This clonotype was counted a few times. This rearrangement joins TRBV20-1 to TRBJ2-7; no definite D call. This CDR3 has 16 amino acids. The V end lost 5 bases, the J end lost 0 bases, and 20 bases lay between the germline ends. The germline V gene encodes CDR1 DFQATT and CDR2 SNEGSKA (reference sequence). The CDR3 loop is CSAPRLRAANSYEQYF. In DNA, the CDR3 is TGCAGTGCTCCGAGACTTAGGGCGGCGAACTCCTACGAGCAGTACTTC.

The CDR3, as DNA: TGTGCCAGCAGCTCGGGACTAGAGACCCAGTACTTC. Its translation: CASSSGLETQYF. The chain employs TRBV7-2 and TRBJ2-5, with a tentative D call TRBD2 (6 bases). Trimming pared 4 bases from V and 4 bases from J, leaving 7 bases between. Germline values: CDR1 SGHTA, CDR2 FQGNSA. CDR3 length equals 12 residues.

The chain recombines TRBV28 with TRBJ1-5; 10 bases are a match to TRBD1. V was pared by 5 bases and J by 5 bases, with 15 bases of the junction left unmatched. Germline CDR1 reads MDHEN; CDR2 reads SYDVKM. This CDR3 spans 18 amino acids. The CDR3 spells CASSTGQGRASGHQPQHF. The CDR3 DNA sequence: TGTGCCAGCAGTACGGGACAGGGGAGAGCTTCGGGACATCAGCCCCAGCATTTT.

This clonotype was observed many times. This chain links TRBV4-3 with TRBJ2-6; possibly TRBD1 or TRBD2 for D (5 bases each). Per germline, CDR1 LGHNA and CDR2 YSLEER. V was trimmed by 0 bases and J by 0 bases, leaving 12 bases between them. The CDR3 runs 18 residues. CDR3 amino acids: CASSQDRGPSSGANVLTF. As DNA, the CDR3 is TGCGCCAGCAGCCAAGATCGGGGACCCAGCTCTGGGGCCAACGTCCTGACTTTC.

This clonotype was seen at least ten times. The chain links TRBV20-1 to TRBJ2-2, with 8 positions matching TRBD1. The V segment lost 4 bases and the J segment 6 bases; nucleotides outside the gene matches: 1. Germline loops: CDR1 DFQATT, CDR2 SNEGSKA (reference sequence). The CDR3 covers 12 residues. The CDR3 sequence is CSATGGPGELFF. In nucleotides, the CDR3 is TGCAGTGCTACAGGGGGCCCCGGGGAGCTGTTTTTT.

This clonotype was detected ten times or more. This chain joins TRBV5-6 and TRBJ2-2; D uncertain. Per the germline V gene, CDR1 is SGHDT and CDR2 is YYEEEE. CDR3 length equals 12 residues. V was shortened by 4 bases and J by 8 bases, with 9 bases between the two germline ends. This chain's CDR3 is CASSLTRGELFF. Here the CDR3 DNA reads TGTGCCAGCAGCCTAACCCGGGGGGAGCTGTTTTTT.

The chain is built from TRBV5-5 and TRBJ2-5; D ambiguous. In germline, CDR1 is SGHKS, CDR2 YYEKEE (reference sequence). The CDR3 runs 13 residues. Trimming removed 0 bases from V and 1 base from J, with 4 bases in between. CDR3 DNA sequence: TGTGCCAGCAGCTTGGCCGTCCAAGAGACCCAGTACTTC. It specifies CASSLAVQETQYF. The variable domain in full, with the rest retrieved from reference TRBV5-5 and TRBJ2-5, is DAGVTQSPTHLIKTRGQQVTLRCSPISGHKSVSWYQQVLGQGPQFIFQYYEKEERGRGNFPDRFSARQFPNYSSELNVNALLLGDSALYLCASSLAVQETQYFGPGTRLLVL.

This clonotype was seen many times. The chain's CDR3 is CSASDRTWYQETQYF. The CDR3 DNA sequence: TGCAGTGCTAGTGACAGGACCTGGTACCAAGAGACCCAGTACTTC. J is TRBJ2-5 and V is TRBV20-1; D possibly corresponds to TRBD1 (6 bases). V gave up 3 bases and J gave up 0 bases, with 14 bases separating them. In germline, CDR1 is DFQATT, CDR2 SNEGSKA (reference sequence). The CDR3 spans 15 residues.

This clonotype came up many times. The chain combines TRBV28 with TRBJ2-7, with TRBD1 identical over 9 bases. CDR3 length: 15 residues. V shed 4 bases, J shed 5 bases, and the junction held 9 bases outside the gene matches. In germline, CDR1 is MDHEN, CDR2 SYDVKM. The CDR3 is CASSSTGTGYNEQYF. In nucleotides, the CDR3 is TGTGCCAGCAGTTCAACCGGGACAGGGTACAACGAGCAGTACTTC.

The V call is TRBV7-9, the J call TRBJ2-7; tentative D call: TRBD1 (6 bases). The CDR3 covers 15 residues. The germline gives CDR1 SEHNR, CDR2 FQNEAQ (reference sequence). Trimming shortened V by 5 bases and J by 0 bases, and 14 bases separated the two germline ends. This CDR3 is CASSGRGGSSYEQYF. The CDR3 coding sequence is TGTGCCAGCAGCGGGCGAGGGGGTAGCTCCTACGAGCAGTACTTC.

The V gene is TRBV18, the J gene TRBJ2-2; 7 nucleotides agree with TRBD1. Trimming at V came to 4 bases and at J to 5 bases, leaving 4 bases not matched to a gene. The CDR3 extends over 14 amino acids. The germline CDR1 and CDR2 sequences are KGHSH and LQKENI. CDR3 DNA: TGTGCCAGCTCACGACAGGGAGAGACCGGGGAGCTGTTTTTT. It translates to CASSRQGETGELFF.

This clonotype showed up just a few times. The rearrangement uses TRBV5-1 and TRBJ2-5; TRBD2 aligns across 7 bases. CDR3 length: 16 residues. The ends lost 7 bases at V and 1 base at J; junction bases unmatched: 13. Germline CDR1 is SGHRS and CDR2 is YFSETQ. The CDR3 loop reads CASARVASGPQETQYF. The CDR3 DNA sequence: TGCGCCAGCGCTCGGGTGGCTAGCGGACCCCAAGAGACCCAGTACTTC.

The table lists this clonotype with many counts. The CDR3 reads CASRNGGSHNEQFF. CDR3 sequence (DNA): TGCGCCAGCCGGAACGGTGGGTCCCACAATGAGCAGTTCTTC. The rearrangement joins TRBV5-1 to TRBJ2-1; unclear D gene. V gave up 7 bases and J gave up 5 bases, with 16 bases separating them. The germline V gene has CDR1 SGHRS and CDR2 YFSETQ. The CDR3 contains 14 residues.